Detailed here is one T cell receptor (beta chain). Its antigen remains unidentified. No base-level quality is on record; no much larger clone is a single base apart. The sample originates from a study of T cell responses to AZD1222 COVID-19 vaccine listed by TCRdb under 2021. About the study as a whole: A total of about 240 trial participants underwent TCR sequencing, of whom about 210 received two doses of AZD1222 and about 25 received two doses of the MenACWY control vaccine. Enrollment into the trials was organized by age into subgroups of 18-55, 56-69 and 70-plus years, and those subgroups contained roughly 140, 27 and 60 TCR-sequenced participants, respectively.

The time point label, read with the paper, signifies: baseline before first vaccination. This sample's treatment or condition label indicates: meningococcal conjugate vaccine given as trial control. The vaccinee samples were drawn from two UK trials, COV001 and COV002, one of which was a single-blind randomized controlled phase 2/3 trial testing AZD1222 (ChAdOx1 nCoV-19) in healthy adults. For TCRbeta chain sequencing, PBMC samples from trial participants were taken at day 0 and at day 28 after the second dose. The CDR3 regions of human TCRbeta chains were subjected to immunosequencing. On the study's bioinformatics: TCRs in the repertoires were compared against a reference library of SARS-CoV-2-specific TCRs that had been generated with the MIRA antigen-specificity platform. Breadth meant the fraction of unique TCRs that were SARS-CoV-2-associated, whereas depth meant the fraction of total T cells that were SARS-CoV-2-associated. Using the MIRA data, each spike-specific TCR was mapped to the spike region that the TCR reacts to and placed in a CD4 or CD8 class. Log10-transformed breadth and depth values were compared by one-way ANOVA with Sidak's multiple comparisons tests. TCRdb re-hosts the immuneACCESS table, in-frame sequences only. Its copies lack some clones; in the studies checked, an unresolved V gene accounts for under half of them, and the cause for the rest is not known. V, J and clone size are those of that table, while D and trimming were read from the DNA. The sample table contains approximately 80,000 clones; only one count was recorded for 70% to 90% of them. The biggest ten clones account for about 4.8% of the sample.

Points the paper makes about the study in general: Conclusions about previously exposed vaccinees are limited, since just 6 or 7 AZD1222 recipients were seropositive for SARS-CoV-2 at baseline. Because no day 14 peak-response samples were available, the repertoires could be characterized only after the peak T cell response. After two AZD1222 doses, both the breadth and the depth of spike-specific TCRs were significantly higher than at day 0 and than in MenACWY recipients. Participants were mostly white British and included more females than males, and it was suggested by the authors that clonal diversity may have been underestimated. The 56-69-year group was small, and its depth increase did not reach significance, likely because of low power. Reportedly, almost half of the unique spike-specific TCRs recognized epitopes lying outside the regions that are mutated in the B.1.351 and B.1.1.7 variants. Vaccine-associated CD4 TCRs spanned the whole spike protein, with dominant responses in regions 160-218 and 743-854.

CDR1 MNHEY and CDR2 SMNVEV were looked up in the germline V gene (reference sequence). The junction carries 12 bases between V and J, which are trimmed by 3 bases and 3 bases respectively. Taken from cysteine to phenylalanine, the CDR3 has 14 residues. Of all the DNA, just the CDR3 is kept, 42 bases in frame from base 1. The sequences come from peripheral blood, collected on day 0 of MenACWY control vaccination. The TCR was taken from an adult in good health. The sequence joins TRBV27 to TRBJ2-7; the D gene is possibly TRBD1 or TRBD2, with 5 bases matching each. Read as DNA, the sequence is TGTGCCAGCAGTTTTTATGAGGGGAGCTACGAGCAGTACTTC. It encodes CASSFYEGSYEQYF.